The 23 T cell receptor beta chains in this list originate from one sample, sequenced in a study of cytomegalovirus exposure and HLA in healthy donors (dated by TCRdb to about 2017). Library preparation was by the immunoSEQ multiplex PCR assay. The multiplex PCR relied on a mix of 60 forward primers for TCR Vbeta segments and 13 reverse primers for TCR Jbeta segments. In TCRdb, the immuneACCESS table is reduced to in-frame sequences with V and J assigned. These tables do not hold every clone; where another copy was compared, an unresolved V gene accounts for under half, and the others remain unexplained. Counted in this sample were 180,000 or so clones; about three quarters of them appeared once. Over 1.1% of the sample is in the top ten clones. Sequenced: PBMCs. Every receptor here comes from a man between 18 and 35 years old in good health and CMV-seronegative.

V gene TRBV7-6 combines with J gene TRBJ1-3, with no clear D. The CDR3 has 16 amino acids. The V end lost 1 base, the J end lost 0 bases, and 10 bases lay between the germline ends. From germline, CDR1 is SGHVS and CDR2 FNYEAQ. Here the CDR3 DNA reads TGTGCCAGCAGCTTAGGTGCACACGTCTCTGGAAACACCATATATTTT. Translation gives CASSLGAHVSGNTIYF.

The chain combines TRBV11-3 with TRBJ2-2; D is perhaps TRBD1 (5 bases). Germline V gene sequence: CDR1 SGHNT, CDR2 YENEEA. The CDR3 runs to 14 residues. V was trimmed by 5 bases and J by 7 bases, leaving 14 bases between them. The CDR3 DNA reads as TGTGCCAGCAGCAGGGGTCCTTCCGACGGGGAGCTGTTTTTT. Translating it yields CASSRGPSDGELFF.

The chain couples TRBV6-1 to TRBJ2-5, with D possibly matching TRBD2 (6 bases). The V end lost 1 base, the J end lost 5 bases, and 17 bases lay between the germline ends. Germline assignment: CDR1 MNHNS and CDR2 SASEGT. The CDR3 length is 16 residues. The DNA of the CDR3 is TGTGCCAGCAGTGAAGTGTTCAGAGGAGGGGCGGAGACCCAGTACTTC. As protein: CASSEVFRGGAETQYF.

This clone was counted once. This chain connects TRBV7-9 to TRBJ2-7; 8 bases match TRBD1. This CDR3 is built from 17 residues. Germline values: CDR1 SEHNR, CDR2 FQNEAQ (reference sequence). V shed 1 base, J shed 0 bases, and the junction held 8 bases outside the gene matches. The CDR3 nucleotides are TGTGCCAGCAGCTTAGGAGCGACAGGGGCTAGCTCCTACGAGCAGTACTTC. Translating it yields CASSLGATGASSYEQYF.

This clone showed up just a few times. The genes are TRBV27 and TRBJ1-1, with 7 positions matching TRBD1. This CDR3 comprises 13 residues. Germline CDR1 reads MNHEY; CDR2 reads SMNVEV (reference sequence). V dropped 4 bases and J dropped 6; count of bases not matched to a gene: 5. The chain's CDR3 is CASSSAQGAEAFF. CDR3 DNA: TGTGCCAGCAGTTCGGCTCAGGGGGCTGAAGCTTTCTTT.

A few counts support this clone. J is TRBJ2-6 and V is TRBV18; possible D gene TRBD1, 6 bases. V shed 0 bases and J shed 2 bases, with 8 bases lying between them. CDR3 length equals 16 residues. Germline V gene lookup returns CDR1 KGHSH and CDR2 LQKENI. CDR3 residues: CASSPPGAAGANVLTF. The CDR3 DNA is TGTGCCAGCTCACCACCGGGGGCTGCTGGGGCCAACGTCCTGACTTTC.

The chain couples TRBV7-2 to TRBJ2-7, with TRBD1 matching 10 bases. Trimming took 4 bases from V and 6 from J; bases not matched to a gene: 6. The CDR3 is 14 amino acids. The germline V gene has CDR1 SGHTA and CDR2 FQGNSA. CDR3 sequence reads: CASSSGTGEGEQYF. DNA for the CDR3: TGTGCCAGCAGCTCCGGGACAGGGGAGGGCGAGCAGTACTTC.

The chain uses TRBV30 and TRBJ1-2, with 7 bases identical to TRBD1. V shed 2 bases, J shed 6 bases, and the junction held 6 bases outside the gene matches. This CDR3 comprises 13 residues. Germline values: CDR1 GTSNPN, CDR2 SVGIG (reference sequence). CDR3 sequence (DNA): TGTGCCTGGAGTATAACCGGGACAGATGGCTACACCTTC. This gives the protein CAWSITGTDGYTF.

J is TRBJ2-3 and V is TRBV25-1, with 13 bases fitting TRBD2. The CDR3 has 17 residues. The V gene end was trimmed by 4 bases and the J gene end by 1 base; junction bases not matched to a gene: 5. From germline, CDR1 is MGHDK and CDR2 SYGVNS. The CDR3 bases are TGTGCCAGCAGTGGTCCGGGACTAGCGGGACGCACAGATACGCAGTATTTT. The encoded protein is CASSGPGLAGRTDTQYF. The whole variable domain, remainder taken from reference TRBV25-1 and TRBJ2-3, is EADIYQTPRYLVIGTGKKITLECSQTMGHDKMYWYQQDPGMELHLIHYSYGVNSTEKGDLSSESTVSRIRTEHFPLTLESARPSHTSQYLCASSGPGLAGRTDTQYFGPGTRLTVL.

Concerning this clone itself: Other DNA sequences in this specimen translate into the identical CDR3. The V and J genes are TRBV4-3 and TRBJ2-2; 8 nucleotides line up with TRBD1. J gave up 5 bases and V 1 base, and 3 bases lay outside the gene matches. The CDR3 consists of 15 residues. Germline V gene data show CDR1 as LGHNA and CDR2 as YSLEER. The chain's CDR3 is CASSQGQGSTGELFF. The CDR3 DNA follows: TGCGCCAGCAGCCAAGGACAGGGGTCGACCGGGGAGCTGTTTTTT.

The V gene is TRBV5-1, the J gene TRBJ2-1; a possible D gene is TRBD2 (5 bases). The CDR3 contains 14 residues. Germline CDR1 is SGHRS and CDR2 is YFSETQ. V lost 1 base and J lost 3, with 8 bases in between. DNA for the CDR3: TGCGCCAGCAGCTTGACTAGGAGCTACAATGAGCAGTTCTTC. The encoded protein is CASSLTRSYNEQFF.

J is TRBJ2-1 and V is TRBV11-2; 14 nucleotides line up with TRBD2. The length of the CDR3 is 17 residues. The trim removed 6 bases at V and 5 bases at J, leaving 9 bases unmatched. In germline, CDR1 is SGHAT, CDR2 FQNNGV. The CDR3 coding sequence is TGTGCCAGCAGGGCCGGGACTAGCGGGAGTAACCACAATGAGCAGTTCTTC. Amino acids: CASRAGTSGSNHNEQFF.

The chain employs TRBV9 and TRBJ2-1; D is perhaps TRBD2 (6 bases). The CDR3 is 15 residues long. Trimming removed 4 bases from V and 10 bases from J, with 21 bases in between. Germline V gives CDR1 SGDLS, CDR2 YYNGEE. Written as DNA, the CDR3 is TGTGCCAGCAGCCCCCCCGGGGCTAGCGTGGGGGAGCAGTTCTTC. Residues: CASSPPGASVGEQFF.

The rearrangement uses TRBV5-4 and TRBJ2-7; 7 bases are shared with TRBD1. Germline CDR1 SGHNT, CDR2 YYREEE (reference sequence). The length of the CDR3 is 17 residues. Trimming cost V 4 bases and J 9 bases; bases outside gene matches: 22. CDR3 in amino acids: CASSKGQTLPTITGQYF. CDR3 nucleotides: TGTGCCAGCAGCAAGGGACAGACTCTTCCTACCATTACAGGGCAGTACTTC.

This clone was counted only a few times. The J gene is TRBJ2-3, the V gene TRBV15; 11 bases are shared with TRBD2. The V and J ends lost 11 bases and 3 bases, in that order; junction bases with no gene match: 4. The CDR3 is 13 residues long. Germline assignment: CDR1 LNHNV and CDR2 YYDKDF (reference sequence). In nucleotides, the CDR3 is TGTGCCTTGGGACTAGCGGATACAGATACGCAGTATTTT. This codes for CALGLADTDTQYF.

The chain carries TRBV5-6 and TRBJ2-5; D is undetermined. Looked up from germline, CDR1 is SGHDT and CDR2 is YYEEEE. The CDR3 sequence is 15 residues long. The V and J ends lost 2 bases and 3 bases respectively, with 14 bases between them. The CDR3 bases are TGTGCCAGCAGCTTCCGACTTCCCCAAAAAGAGACCCAGTACTTC. Translation: CASSFRLPQKETQYF.

In DNA, the CDR3 is TGTGCCAGCAGCTTAGGGGGTTTTAGGTCTGGGGCCAACGTCCTGACTTTC. Translation gives CASSLGGFRSGANVLTF. The chain joins TRBV5-4 to TRBJ2-6; D possibly corresponds to TRBD1 (6 bases). Trimming cost V 2 bases and J 1 base, with 13 bases left between them. The CDR3 runs 17 residues. Germline loops: CDR1 SGHNT, CDR2 YYREEE (reference sequence).

J is TRBJ2-3 and V is TRBV7-6; no firm D call. This CDR3 spans 16 amino acids. V lost 3 bases and J 4 bases, leaving 17 bases between the germline ends. From germline, CDR1 is SGHVS and CDR2 FNYEAQ. DNA for the CDR3: TGTGCCAGCAGCTTCCCCCCCGAAGCCCCCTCAGATACGCAGTATTTT. Its protein product is CASSFPPEAPSDTQYF.

This clone was seen a single time. The CDR3, as DNA: TGTGCCAGCAGCTTTTTAGGACAGGGGGCAAAGAATGAGCAGTTCTTC. Encoded protein: CASSFLGQGAKNEQFF. V is TRBV11-2 and J is TRBJ2-1; 11 bases fit TRBD1. CDR3 size: 16 residues. Trimming took 3 bases from V and 7 from J; bases not matched to a gene: 8. CDR1 is SGHAT, CDR2 FQNNGV, per germline.

The chain uses TRBV18 and TRBJ1-2, with a possible D match to TRBD1 (5 bases). CDR1 is KGHSH and CDR2 is LQKENI in the germline V gene. The CDR3 sequence is 17 residues long. With 2 bases removed from V and 5 bases from J, the gap between germline ends came to 21 bases. The CDR3 DNA reads as TGTGCCAGCTCACCAATCCCGACAGTGAACGGGGGTTATGGCTACACCTTC. It yields the protein CASSPIPTVNGGYGYTF.

The gene calls are TRBV7-8 and TRBJ2-6; 7 bases line up with TRBD2. The germline CDR1 and CDR2 sequences are SGHVS and FQNEAQ. V lost 5 bases to trimming and J lost 3 bases; unmatched junction nucleotides: 10. This CDR3 region has 17 residues. The CDR3 here is CASSGSGTSGGANVLTF. CDR3 sequence (DNA): TGTGCCAGCAGCGGCAGCGGGACCTCCGGTGGGGCCAACGTCCTGACTTTC.

This chain links TRBV7-9 with TRBJ2-5, with 9 bases fitting TRBD1. Per the germline V gene, CDR1 is SEHNR and CDR2 is FQNEAQ (reference sequence). The trim removed 5 bases at V and 5 bases at J, leaving 9 bases unmatched. CDR3 length: 15 amino acids. Here the CDR3 reads CASSPGTGIGETQYF. In nucleotides, the CDR3 is TGTGCCAGCAGCCCCGGGACAGGGATTGGGGAGACCCAGTACTTC.

DNA for the CDR3: TGTGCCAGCAGCCACGACAGGGGACCCTCCTACGAGCAGTACTTC. Amino acid sequence: CASSHDRGPSYEQYF. The gene calls are TRBV6-5 and TRBJ2-7; 8 bases match TRBD1. The germline V gene encodes CDR1 MNHEY and CDR2 SVGAGI. The CDR3 loop spans 15 amino acids. V was pared by 6 bases and J by 0 bases, with 7 bases of the junction left unmatched.